The 13 T cell receptor beta chains reported below all come from one sample, sequenced in a study of identical twins (dated by TCRdb to between 2015 and 2016). The protocol used for the library was 5' RACE. Sequencer: Illumina HiSeq 2000. The public reads were run again by TCRdb, first through fastp at Q25 and then through MiXCR, and only productive beta chains were kept. A single entry per CDR3 protein holds the most common genes and DNA from its merged rows. Across this sample there are 450,000 or so distinct CDR3 sequences, with around 15% seen only once. Jointly, the top ten make up 0.8% to 1% of the sample. These records were also assigned to another study, of yellow fever vaccine responses in identical twins.

Sequencing was done on a sample of CD4+ T cells sorted from blood. Receptor source: a woman younger than 35 in good health.

The chain links TRBV20-1 to TRBJ2-1; D remains ambiguous. Germline CDR1 DFQATT, CDR2 SNEGSKA (reference sequence). Trimming pared 4 bases from V and 7 bases from J, leaving 14 bases between. The CDR3 has 13 amino acids. This chain's CDR3 is CSATLLQRNEQFF. CDR3 nucleotides: TGCAGTGCTACCCTTTTGCAGAGGAATGAGCAGTTCTTC.

This clonotype was seen only a few times. J is TRBJ1-4 and V is TRBV6-1; TRBD1 might be the D (5 bases). Trimming took 7 bases from V and 8 from J, leaving 17 bases between them. CDR1 and CDR2 from the germline V gene are MNHNS and SASEGT. The CDR3 length is 14 residues. CDR3 sequence: CASIRGSHGEKLFF. In nucleotides, the CDR3 is TGTGCCAGCATACGGGGCAGCCATGGCGAAAAACTGTTTTTT.

In this sample, this clonotype turned up a few times. V gene TRBV12-3 or TRBV12-4 combines with J gene TRBJ1-2, with TRBD1 matching 9 bases. The CDR3 is 15 amino acids. Trimming removed 4 bases from V and 8 bases from J; junction bases left unmatched: 11. CDR3 region: CASSSWTGESVGYTF. CDR3 bases: TGTGCCAGCAGTTCGTGGACAGGGGAATCGGTCGGCTACACCTTC.

This clonotype has a handful of counts. The chain joins TRBV5-1 to TRBJ2-7; 7 bases match TRBD1. The CDR3 is 15 amino acids. V gave up 0 bases and J gave up 2 bases; unmatched junction bases: 5. Germline V gene lookup returns CDR1 SGHRS and CDR2 YFSETQ. The CDR3 here is CASSLGPDRAYEQYF. Here the CDR3 DNA reads TGCGCCAGCAGCTTGGGGCCTGACAGGGCCTACGAGCAGTACTTC.

This clonotype was counted many times. V usage is TRBV6-5 and J usage is TRBJ2-2, with D maybe TRBD2 (6 bases). Trimming stripped 4 bases from V and 3 bases from J, with 15 bases between. CDR3 length equals 16 residues. Germline V gene data show CDR1 as MNHEY and CDR2 as SVGAGI. CDR3 coding DNA: TGTGCCAGCAGTTCCCGCGGCGGGGCGCACACCGGGGAGCTGTTTTTT. Protein: CASSSRGGAHTGELFF.

In its sample, this clonotype was seen many times. V and J are TRBV6-2 or TRBV6-3 and TRBJ2-3; 9 nucleotides line up with TRBD2. Losses at the gene ends were 6 bases for V and 5 bases for J; bases not matched to a gene: 18. CDR3 length: 18 residues. Germline CDR1 is MNHEY and CDR2 is SVGEGT. The CDR3 is CASSYLSGRTREGDTQYF. Here the CDR3 DNA reads TGTGCCAGCAGCTACCTTAGCGGGAGAACCCGGGAGGGAGATACGCAGTATTTT.

This clonotype was counted a few times. V usage is TRBV6-1 and J usage is TRBJ2-1, with 7 bases matching TRBD1. The CDR3 has 19 amino acids. Germline V gives CDR1 MNHNS, CDR2 SASEGT. Losses at the gene ends were 6 bases for V and 3 bases for J; bases not matched to a gene: 20. The CDR3 sequence: CASSLQRGRQGTHYNEQFF. CDR3 sequence (DNA): TGTGCCAGCAGCCTACAACGAGGGAGACAGGGAACCCACTACAATGAGCAGTTCTTC.

V and J are TRBV19 and TRBJ2-6, with TRBD1 matching 10 bases. V dropped 3 bases and J dropped 2; count of bases not matched to a gene: 1. The CDR3 has 16 residues. Germline CDR1 LNHDA, CDR2 SQIVND (reference sequence). CDR3 in DNA: TGTGCCAGTAGTATTGGACAGGGGGCTGGGGCCAACGTCCTGACTTTC. As protein: CASSIGQGAGANVLTF.

In its sample, this clonotype was seen a few times. This chain uses TRBV7-9 with TRBJ1-2, with D unresolved. This CDR3 has 14 residues. CDR1 is SEHNR, CDR2 FQNEAQ, per germline (reference sequence). V lost 1 base and J lost 4, with 10 bases in between. CDR3 sequence (DNA): TGTGCCAGCAGCTTAGACGACACGGGCTATGGCTACACCTTC. Its translation: CASSLDDTGYGYTF. Full variable domain (rest looked up from reference TRBV7-9 and TRBJ1-2): DTGVSQNPRHKITKRGQNVTFRCDPISEHNRLYWYRQTLGQGPEFLTYFQNEAQLEKSRLLSDRFSAERPKGSFSTLEIQRTEQGDSAMYLCASSLDDTGYGYTFGSGTRLTVV.

This chain uses TRBV4-3 with TRBJ1-5; D unclear. The CDR3 runs 13 residues. Germline CDR1 and CDR2: LGHNA and YSLEER. V was pared by 4 bases and J by 7 bases, with 11 bases between. In nucleotides, the CDR3 is TGCGCCAGCAGCCGGACGGGAGGCCAGCCCCAGCATTTT. It encodes CASSRTGGQPQHF.

This clonotype was detected only a few times. The chain carries TRBV4-3 and TRBJ2-7, with 9 bases that match TRBD1. CDR1 and CDR2 (germline): LGHNA, YSLEER. The CDR3 runs to 15 residues. V was clipped by 1 base and J by 3 bases; unmatched bases: 4. The CDR3 DNA follows: TGCGCCAGCAGCCAAGTAGGGACAGGGAACTACGAGCAGTACTTC. It encodes CASSQVGTGNYEQYF.

This clonotype was observed a handful of times. This chain links TRBV7-9 with TRBJ1-1, with no clear D. CDR3 length equals 13 residues. Germline V lookup: CDR1 SEHNR, CDR2 FQNEAQ (reference sequence). The ends were cut back, 5 bases at V and 0 bases at J, with 7 bases in the middle. CDR3 sequence: CASSAGVNTEAFF. CDR3 bases: TGTGCCAGCAGCGCGGGAGTGAACACTGAAGCTTTCTTT.

In this sample, this clonotype turned up a few times. The J gene is TRBJ1-5, the V gene TRBV6-1, with D possibly being TRBD1 (5 bases). The CDR3 is made up of 13 amino acids. Germline assignment: CDR1 MNHNS and CDR2 SASEGT. Trimming took 8 bases from V and 0 from J, leaving 8 bases between them. The CDR3 bases are TGTGCCAGCGGGGACGGTAGCAATCAGCCCCAGCATTTT. Protein product: CASGDGSNQPQHF.